These 20 T cell receptor beta chains came from one sample sequenced in a study of blood T cell repertoires in COVID-19. This table comes from immunoSEQ multiplex PCR, and its TCRdb copy is limited to in-frame clones, with some not included. The repertoire holds more than 70,000 clones, with around four fifths as singletons. The sample was peripheral blood. The receptors derive from a human donor in a cohort sampled during active COVID-19.

This clone was seen only once. The chain employs TRBV27 and TRBJ1-5; D possibly corresponds to TRBD1 (6 bases). Germline V gene lookup returns CDR1 MNHEY and CDR2 SMNVEV (reference sequence). The CDR3 sequence is 16 residues long. V was clipped by 3 bases and J by 3 bases, with 15 bases between them. CDR3 amino acids: CASSFRAGGPNQPQHF. CDR3 DNA: TGTGCCAGCAGTTTCCGAGCGGGGGGCCCCAATCAGCCCCAGCATTTT.

The J gene is TRBJ2-7, the V gene TRBV12-3 or TRBV12-4; a weak D match, TRBD2 (5 bases). The CDR3 totals 11 residues. V lost 6 bases and J 9 bases, leaving 12 bases between the germline ends. CDR3 in DNA: TGTGCCAGCAGCCGGACTTCCCGGCAGTACTTC. Its translation: CASSRTSRQYF.

This chain uses TRBV5-1 with TRBJ2-3, with 15 nucleotides matching TRBD2. Germline V CDR1 and CDR2: SGHRS, YFSETQ. The ends lost 4 bases at V and 6 bases at J; junction bases unmatched: 6. This CDR3 has 16 residues. The CDR3 nucleotides read TGCGCCAGCAGCACCGGGACTAGCGGGGGGTCGGATACGCAGTATTTT. Protein product: CASSTGTSGGSDTQYF.

The V call is TRBV28, the J call TRBJ1-1, with D uncertain. Trimming took 3 bases from V and 1 from J, leaving 9 bases between them. The CDR3 sequence is 14 residues long. Looked up from germline, CDR1 is MDHEN and CDR2 is SYDVKM. This CDR3 is CASSFHTSNTEAFF. DNA for the CDR3: TGTGCCAGCAGTTTTCATACTTCGAACACTGAAGCTTTCTTT.

For this clone: This same CDR3 is encoded by further DNA sequences in the sample. The rearrangement joins TRBV5-6 to TRBJ2-7; D is unresolved. Germline loops: CDR1 SGHDT, CDR2 YYEEEE. The CDR3 spans 11 residues. Trimming pared 3 bases from V and 1 base from J, leaving 2 bases between. This CDR3 is CASSSSYEQYF. CDR3 nucleotide sequence: TGTGCCAGCAGCTCTTCCTACGAGCAGTACTTC.

CDR3 sequence (DNA): TGCAGCGTACCCGGGACACATAATGGCTACACCTTC. Translating it yields CSVPGTHNGYTF. The chain uses TRBV29-1 and TRBJ1-2, with TRBD1 as a possible D gene (6 bases). The CDR3 consists of 12 residues. From germline, CDR1 is SQVTM and CDR2 ANQGSEA. V was pared by 6 bases and J by 6 bases, with 14 bases between.

The J gene is TRBJ1-1, the V gene TRBV21-1; the table names TRBD1, a call not compared with the DNA. TRBV21-1 is a recognized pseudogene. The CDR3 covers 15 residues. CDR3 protein: CASSNPGQLNTEAFF. The CDR3 DNA reads TGTGCCAGCAGCAATCCGGGACAACTGAACACTGAAGCTTTCTTT.

The rearrangement uses TRBV7-9 and TRBJ2-7; 8 bases match TRBD1. V dropped 1 base and J dropped 1; count of bases not matched to a gene: 6. The V gene's germline CDR1 is SEHNR and CDR2 FQNEAQ (reference sequence). The CDR3 runs to 16 residues. CDR3 region: CASSLGTGIGSYEQYF. For the CDR3, the DNA is TGTGCCAGCAGCTTAGGGACAGGGATCGGTTCCTACGAGCAGTACTTC.

The chain has TRBV28 and TRBJ1-2, with TRBD1 matching over 10 bases. V lost 7 bases and J lost 7; bases outside the gene matches: 9. Looked up from germline, CDR1 is MDHEN and CDR2 is SYDVKM. The CDR3 loop spans 14 amino acids. The CDR3 is CASTRTGGLSGYTF. As DNA, the CDR3 is TGTGCCAGCACCAGGACAGGGGGTTTGAGTGGCTACACCTTC.

As concerns this clone: Relative to the germline gene, one junction end is altered; a read error may explain this. This sequence joins TRBV7-2 and TRBJ2-7; 7 bases match TRBD2. The V gene's germline CDR1 is SGHTA and CDR2 FQGNSA. The CDR3 is 13 amino acids. The CDR3 protein is CASRKGRVEKFCF. Here the CDR3 DNA reads TGTGCCAGCAGAAAAGGGAGGGTAGAGAAGTTTTGCTTC.

This rearrangement joins TRBV29-1 to TRBJ1-1, with D unresolved. This CDR3 contains 13 residues. V lost 4 bases, J lost 1 base, and 10 bases lay in between. Germline-derived CDR1 and CDR2 are SQVTM and ANQGSEA. The CDR3 DNA reads as TGCAGCGTTGTTCCAGGAGGGAACACTGAAGCTTTCTTT. This translates into CSVVPGGNTEAFF. Drawing the rest from reference TRBV29-1 and TRBJ1-1, the complete variable domain is SAVISQKPSRDICQRGTSLTIQCQVDSQVTMMFWYRQQPGQSLTLIATANQGSEATYESGFVIDKFPISRPNLTFSTLTVSNMSPEDSSIYLCSVVPGGNTEAFFGQGTRLTVV.

This clone was observed a few times. This chain links TRBV6-1 with TRBJ2-4; TRBD1 agrees at 8 bases. From germline, CDR1 is MNHNS and CDR2 SASEGT. The CDR3 extends over 15 amino acids. V was clipped by 0 bases and J by 6 bases; unmatched bases: 4. The CDR3 protein is CASSEAGRGRNIQYF. CDR3 in DNA: TGTGCCAGCAGTGAAGCGGGCAGGGGGCGAAACATTCAGTACTTC.

This rearrangement joins TRBV7-9 to TRBJ1-1; D call uncertain. V lost 7 bases, J lost 5 bases, and 8 bases lay in between. This CDR3 spans 11 amino acids. CDR1 is SEHNR, CDR2 FQNEAQ, per germline (reference sequence). The CDR3, as DNA: TGTGCCAGCACCCCACTTACTGAAGCTTTCTTT. The encoded protein is CASTPLTEAFF. The full variable domain, in which reference TRBV7-9 and TRBJ1-1 provide the parts outside the CDR3, is DTGVSQNPRHKITKRGQNVTFRCDPISEHNRLYWYRQTLGQGPEFLTYFQNEAQLEKSRLLSDRFSAERPKGSFSTLEIQRTEQGDSAMYLCASTPLTEAFFGQGTRLTVV.

J is TRBJ2-1 and V is TRBV5-1; D might be TRBD1 (6 bases). Trimming left V 1 base short and J 6 bases short, with 14 bases between. The CDR3 runs 15 residues. Germline V lookup: CDR1 SGHRS, CDR2 YFSETQ. DNA for the CDR3: TGCGCCAGCAGCTTGCCTTTAGGGGGAATCAATGAGCAGTTCTTC. Translation gives CASSLPLGGINEQFF.

The chain has TRBV9 and TRBJ2-1; 7 bases match TRBD2. With 3 bases clipped from V and 5 bases from J, the junction kept 11 bases outside the gene matches. The CDR3 is made up of 16 amino acids. From germline, CDR1 is SGDLS and CDR2 YYNGEE. CDR3 in amino acids: CASSAGSWGGHNEQFF. The DNA of the CDR3 is TGTGCCAGCAGCGCCGGTTCTTGGGGGGGACACAATGAGCAGTTCTTC.

The chain carries TRBV19 and TRBJ2-3; weak D call: TRBD2 (6 bases). There are 16 residues in the CDR3. Trimming removed 4 bases at V and 8 bases at J, with 22 bases between. The germline gives CDR1 LNHDA, CDR2 SQIVND (reference sequence). CDR3: CASSTPPPRGGGTQYF. CDR3 DNA sequence: TGTGCCAGTAGTACCCCTCCACCCCGTGGGGGAGGTACGCAGTATTTT.

This clone was seen only a few times. The chain combines TRBV4-1 with TRBJ1-1, with a possible D match to TRBD1 (5 bases). CDR3 length: 13 residues. V lost 0 bases to trimming and J lost 4 bases, with 6 bases between them. Germline assignment: CDR1 MGHRA and CDR2 YSYEKL. The CDR3 here is CASSQEGVTEAFF. CDR3 nucleotide sequence: TGCGCCAGCAGCCAAGAAGGGGTCACTGAAGCTTTCTTT.

The chain recombines TRBV12-3 or TRBV12-4 with TRBJ1-5; a weak D match, TRBD1 (6 bases). CDR3 size: 13 residues. V gave up 2 bases and J gave up 6 bases, with 8 bases separating them. CDR3 sequence reads: CASSLLGGQPQHF. In nucleotides, the CDR3 is TGTGCCAGCAGTTTATTAGGGGGTCAGCCCCAGCATTTT.

This chain connects TRBV10-2 to TRBJ2-7, with 10 bases matching TRBD2. CDR1 is WSHSY, CDR2 SAAADI, per germline. Losses at the gene ends were 6 bases for V and 3 bases for J; bases not matched to a gene: 5. The CDR3 loop spans 14 amino acids. This CDR3 reads CASRTSGSLYEQYF. The CDR3 coding sequence is TGCGCCAGCAGGACTAGCGGGTCACTCTACGAGCAGTACTTC.

This clone was picked up a small number of times. V gene TRBV6-5 combines with J gene TRBJ2-5; D gene uncertain. Trimming removed 5 bases from V and 3 bases from J, with 4 bases in between. Germline V CDR1 and CDR2: MNHEY, SVGAGI. The CDR3 totals 11 residues. CDR3 loop: CASSHKETQYF. The DNA for the CDR3 is TGTGCCAGCAGTCACAAAGAGACCCAGTACTTC.